One and the same sample provided the 24 T cell receptor beta chains below, sequenced in a study of blood T cell repertoires in COVID-19. The data were produced by immunoSEQ multiplex PCR, yet TCRdb's version contains in-frame clones alone and is incomplete. The table has around 290,000 clones, around nine tenths seen once. Sequences were obtained from peripheral blood. Receptors originate from a woman aged 70-85 years with COVID-19, enrolled during active disease.

The chain combines TRBV2 with TRBJ2-5, with D possibly being TRBD2 (6 bases). Trimming removed 6 bases from V and 2 bases from J, with 13 bases in between. There are 14 residues in the CDR3. Germline values: CDR1 SNHLY, CDR2 FYNNEI. The CDR3: CASRRDGVQETQYF. The CDR3 DNA reads TGTGCCAGCAGGCGGGACGGGGTTCAAGAGACCCAGTACTTC.

The V call is TRBV28, the J call TRBJ1-1; D possibly corresponds to TRBD1 (6 bases). The CDR3 runs to 15 residues. Trimming removed 2 bases at V and 0 bases at J, with 10 bases between. In germline, CDR1 is MDHEN, CDR2 SYDVKM. The CDR3 region is CASSLAGDLNTEAFF. CDR3 nucleotides: TGTGCCAGCAGTTTAGCAGGGGATCTGAACACTGAAGCTTTCTTT.

Only a few counts were recorded for this clone. This chain links TRBV24-1 with TRBJ2-2; D is possibly TRBD2 (6 bases). Trimming cost V 5 bases and J 5 bases, with 14 bases left between them. The CDR3 contains 15 residues. CDR1 KGHDR and CDR2 SFDVKD come from the germline V gene. CDR3 nucleotides: TGTGCCACCAGTGCTTCGGGGGTACTAACCGGGGAGCTGTTTTTT. Translated, it gives CATSASGVLTGELFF.

This clone was seen once. The chain carries TRBV7-2 and TRBJ1-4, with D tentatively TRBD1 (5 bases). The V end lost 5 bases, the J end lost 0 bases, and 10 bases lay between the germline ends. The CDR3 length is 15 residues. Germline V gene data show CDR1 as SGHTA and CDR2 as FQGNSA. CDR3 loop: CASSPGTTTNEKLFF. In nucleotides, the CDR3 is TGTGCCAGCAGCCCTGGGACTACAACTAATGAAAAACTGTTTTTT. The entire variable domain, with the rest obtained from reference TRBV7-2 and TRBJ1-4, is as follows: GAGVSQSPSNKVTEKGKDVELRCDPISGHTALYWYRQSLGQGLEFLIYFQGNSAPDKSGLPSDRFSAERTGGSVSTLTIQRTQQEDSAVYLCASSPGTTTNEKLFFGSGTQLSVL.

The chain combines TRBV4-1 with TRBJ2-7, with 12 bases fitting TRBD2. With 6 bases clipped from V and 3 bases from J, the junction kept 6 bases outside the gene matches. The CDR3 runs to 15 residues. CDR1 is MGHRA and CDR2 is YSYEKL in the germline V gene. CDR3: CASRLLAGGYYEQYF. The CDR3 bases are TGCGCCAGCAGGTTACTAGCGGGGGGTTACTACGAGCAGTACTTC.

This chain joins TRBV11-2 and TRBJ2-5, with TRBD2 as a possible D gene (5 bases). The CDR3 has 12 residues. V was pared by 8 bases and J by 5 bases, with 12 bases between. CDR1 and CDR2 (germline): SGHAT, FQNNGV. CDR3 loop: CASALSGETQYF. The DNA for the CDR3 is TGTGCCAGCGCCTTATCGGGGGAGACCCAGTACTTC.

The chain is built from TRBV9 and TRBJ2-5; TRBD1 is a possible D gene (6 bases). The germline V and J ends were trimmed by 0 bases and 2 bases, with 11 bases remaining between them. Germline V lookup: CDR1 SGDLS, CDR2 YYNGEE. The CDR3 totals 15 residues. This CDR3 is CASSVGGQRQETQYF. In nucleotides, the CDR3 is TGTGCCAGCAGCGTAGGGGGACAAAGACAAGAGACCCAGTACTTC.

The CDR3 DNA follows: TGTGCCAGCAGCTTGACGGTCTACGAGCAGTACTTC. Its protein is CASSLTVYEQYF. The chain uses TRBV5-8 and TRBJ2-7, with D uncertain. The length of the CDR3 is 12 residues. CDR1 is SGHTS, CDR2 YDEGEE, per germline. The V gene lost 1 base and the J gene lost 3 bases, with 5 bases spanning the gap.

The chain couples TRBV27 to TRBJ2-3; TRBD2 matches 15 bases. The CDR3 is made up of 17 amino acids. Trimming at V came to 5 bases and at J to 3 bases, leaving 6 bases not matched to a gene. Germline V gene data show CDR1 as MNHEY and CDR2 as SMNVEV (reference sequence). The CDR3 nucleotides are TGTGCCAGCAGTAAATGGACTAGCGGGGGGGCGACAGATACGCAGTATTTT. It yields the protein CASSKWTSGGATDTQYF.

This clone turned up a few times. The rearrangement uses TRBV6-1 and TRBJ2-7, with D possibly TRBD2 on 6 matching bases. Germline V gene data show CDR1 as MNHNS and CDR2 as SASEGT. This CDR3 is 14 amino acids long. V was pared by 1 base and J by 3 bases, with 10 bases between. This CDR3 is CASSEVAGNYEQYF. The CDR3 nucleotides are TGTGCCAGCAGTGAAGTTGCGGGAAACTACGAGCAGTACTTC.

This clone was seen more than once but under ten times. The chain has TRBV2 and TRBJ2-7, with D unclear. The CDR3 has 11 residues. The V and J ends lost 6 bases and 3 bases respectively, with 6 bases between them. Per germline, CDR1 SNHLY and CDR2 FYNNEI. This CDR3 is CASSAYYEQYF. CDR3 in DNA: TGTGCCAGCAGCGCCTACTACGAGCAGTACTTC.

This clone was seen just once. The same CDR3 also results from other DNA sequences found in this sample. This chain links TRBV24-1 with TRBJ1-3; D gene unclear. CDR1 and CDR2 (germline): KGHDR, SFDVKD. Trimming removed 3 bases from V and 0 bases from J, with 5 bases in between. This CDR3 is 14 amino acids long. CDR3 sequence reads: CATSDRSSGNTIYF. The DNA of the CDR3 is TGTGCCACCAGTGATCGCAGCTCTGGAAACACCATATATTTT.

This rearrangement joins TRBV19 to TRBJ1-2; a weak D match, TRBD1 (6 bases). This CDR3 has 14 residues. Germline values: CDR1 LNHDA, CDR2 SQIVND (reference sequence). V was trimmed by 2 bases and J by 6 bases, leaving 13 bases between them. The CDR3 protein is CASSISAGAHGYTF. For the CDR3, the DNA is TGTGCCAGTAGTATATCCGCGGGGGCCCATGGCTACACCTTC.

DNA for the CDR3: TGCAGCGTCGTGGGGGACAGCTCCTACGAGCAGTACTTC. It is translated as CSVVGDSSYEQYF. V gene TRBV29-1 combines with J gene TRBJ2-7; 7 bases fit TRBD1. V lost 6 bases and J lost 0; bases outside the gene matches: 5. This CDR3 contains 13 residues. Germline CDR1 SQVTM, CDR2 ANQGSEA.

The rearrangement links TRBV27 to TRBJ2-5, with TRBD1 identical over 12 bases. The CDR3 length is 15 residues. CDR1 is MNHEY and CDR2 is SMNVEV in the germline V gene (reference sequence). The V segment lost 2 bases and the J segment 5 bases; nucleotides outside the gene matches: 3. The DNA for the CDR3 is TGTGCCAGCAGTTTAGGGACAGGGGGCGCCGAGACCCAGTACTTC. This sequence encodes CASSLGTGGAETQYF.

This chain connects TRBV27 to TRBJ2-1, with D possibly being TRBD1 (6 bases). Trimming pared 5 bases from V and 6 bases from J, leaving 8 bases between. This CDR3 region has 12 residues. The germline gives CDR1 MNHEY, CDR2 SMNVEV (reference sequence). The CDR3 sequence: CASSVRGNEQFF. The CDR3, as DNA: TGTGCCAGCAGTGTCAGGGGCAATGAGCAGTTCTTC.

A few counts support this clone. At the DNA level, this CDR3 is encoded by other sequences in the same sample as well. The chain uses TRBV2 and TRBJ1-1; D is perhaps TRBD1 (5 bases). Looked up from germline, CDR1 is SNHLY and CDR2 is FYNNEI. V lost 2 bases and J lost 3, with 10 bases in between. The CDR3 sequence is 14 residues long. CDR3 amino acids: CASSEMGGDTEAFF. CDR3 in DNA: TGTGCCAGCAGTGAAATGGGGGGGGACACTGAAGCTTTCTTT.

The rearrangement links TRBV28 to TRBJ2-2; D uncertain. Germline CDR1 and CDR2: MDHEN and SYDVKM. CDR3 length: 15 amino acids. V lost 4 bases and J 5 bases, leaving 14 bases between the germline ends. CDR3 region: CASSSDLPRTGELFF. The CDR3 DNA follows: TGTGCCAGCAGTTCGGATCTACCGAGGACCGGGGAGCTGTTTTTT.

This chain connects TRBV29-1 to TRBJ2-4; 9 positions agree with TRBD1. Germline CDR1 SQVTM, CDR2 ANQGSEA. V lost 5 bases, J lost 4 bases, and 3 bases stayed unmatched. The CDR3 spans 13 residues. CDR3: CSVRGTGKNIQYF. In nucleotides, the CDR3 is TGCAGCGTTCGAGGGACAGGGAAAAACATTCAGTACTTC.

The V and J genes are TRBV27 and TRBJ2-7; D gene ambiguous. The CDR3 is made up of 14 amino acids. CDR1 MNHEY and CDR2 SMNVEV come from the germline V gene (reference sequence). V gave up 5 bases and J gave up 3 bases, with 14 bases separating them. The CDR3 DNA follows: TGTGCCAGCAGTCCCCACCAGGCGAGCTACGAGCAGTACTTC. It codes for CASSPHQASYEQYF.

This clone was seen more than once but under ten times. The V and J genes are TRBV11-2 and TRBJ2-5, with unresolved D. V was trimmed by 5 bases and J by 5 bases, leaving 9 bases between them. CDR3 size: 12 residues. Germline lookup yields CDR1 SGHAT and CDR2 FQNNGV. CDR3 nucleotide sequence: TGTGCCAGCAGCCCGAGTCGGGAGACCCAGTACTTC. Translating it yields CASSPSRETQYF. Combining the CDR3 with reference TRBV11-2 and TRBJ2-5 gives the whole variable domain EAGVAQSPRYKIIEKRQSVAFWCNPISGHATLYWYQQILGQGPKLLIQFQNNGVVDDSQLPKDRFSAERLKGVDSTLKIQPAKLEDSAVYLCASSPSRETQYFGPGTRLLVL.

The chain is built from TRBV10-3 and TRBJ1-1; D may be TRBD1 (6 bases). Germline lookup yields CDR1 ENHRY and CDR2 SYGVKD. V was trimmed by 2 bases and J by 1 base, leaving 11 bases between them. This CDR3 region has 15 residues. In DNA, the CDR3 is TGTGCCATCAGTGAGACCTCGACAGGGAACACTGAAGCTTTCTTT. It yields the protein CAISETSTGNTEAFF.

This clone was detected a few times. The V gene is TRBV2, the J gene TRBJ1-6; D is possibly TRBD1 (6 bases). CDR3 length: 12 amino acids. Per germline, CDR1 SNHLY and CDR2 FYNNEI. V lost 7 bases and J lost 7, with 8 bases in between. Here the CDR3 reads CASNRANSPLHF. In DNA form, the CDR3 reads TGTGCCAGCAACAGGGCCAATTCACCCCTCCACTTT.

V is TRBV28 and J is TRBJ1-2, with D possibly being TRBD1 (5 bases). Trimming removed 11 bases from V and 8 bases from J, with 15 bases in between. Per germline, CDR1 MDHEN and CDR2 SYDVKM. This CDR3 is built from 11 residues. CDR3 sequence reads: CASGRGGGYTF. Here the CDR3 DNA reads TGTGCCTCCGGCCGGGGGGGAGGCTACACCTTC.